The 32 T cell receptor beta chains below all came from one sample that was sequenced in a study of cytotoxic CD8 clonotypes in ibrutinib-treated CLL. The method was immunoSEQ multiplex PCR; TCRdb's version includes in-frame clones alone and lacks a portion of them. The sample carries some 200,000 clones, nearly 80% recorded once. The source material was PBMCs, sampled after 12 months of ibrutinib treatment. The receptors shown here come from a human donor with chronic lymphocytic leukemia.

This clone appeared a few times. The V call is TRBV6-1, the J call TRBJ2-1, with D possibly TRBD2 on 5 matching bases. In germline, CDR1 is MNHNS, CDR2 SASEGT. This CDR3 region has 15 residues. The V end was cut by 3 bases, the J end by 6 bases, with 15 bases between. The DNA for the CDR3 is TGTGCCAGCAGTGAGCGGATAGCGACCGGCAATGAGCAGTTCTTC. Translating gives CASSERIATGNEQFF.

The sample holds one count of this clone. The gene calls are TRBV2 and TRBJ2-2; 9 bases match TRBD1. Germline CDR1 SNHLY, CDR2 FYNNEI. The CDR3 runs to 15 residues. The trim removed 6 bases at V and 6 bases at J, leaving 8 bases unmatched. The chain's CDR3 is CASSPDRGRSGELFF. The CDR3 DNA is TGTGCCAGCAGCCCGGACAGGGGAAGATCCGGGGAGCTGTTTTTT. Together with reference TRBV2 and TRBJ2-2, the CDR3 gives the full variable domain: EPEVTQTPSHQVTQMGQEVILRCVPISNHLYFYWYRQILGQKVEFLVSFYNNEISEKSEIFDDQFSVERPDGSNFTLKIRSTKLEDSAMYFCASSPDRGRSGELFFGEGSRLTVL.

This clone was detected a few times. The genes are TRBV7-2 and TRBJ1-4; D perhaps matches TRBD1 (5 bases). Trimming took off 6 bases at V and 6 bases at J, with 14 bases between the two ends. The CDR3 totals 14 residues. Germline lookup yields CDR1 SGHTA and CDR2 FQGNSA. The CDR3 DNA sequence: TGTGCCAGCAGGGTTACGGGGGGGGATGAAAAACTGTTTTTT. This encodes CASRVTGGDEKLFF.

This chain joins TRBV6-5 and TRBJ1-2; TRBD1 matches at 7 bases. Looked up from germline, CDR1 is MNHEY and CDR2 is SVGAGI. J was trimmed by 5 bases and V by 2 bases; bases with no gene match: 5. This CDR3 contains 14 residues. CDR3 nucleotides: TGTGCCAGCAGTTACGGACAGGCTTCTTATGGCTACACCTTC. This gives the protein CASSYGQASYGYTF.

The chain has TRBV7-2 and TRBJ2-1; TRBD1 aligns across 9 bases. Germline CDR1 is SGHTA and CDR2 is FQGNSA. This CDR3 comprises 14 residues. The trim removed 1 base at V and 12 bases at J, leaving 7 bases unmatched. The CDR3 is CASSLGGDRVVQFF. The CDR3 bases are TGTGCCAGCAGCTTAGGGGGGGACAGGGTCGTGCAGTTCTTC.

This sequence joins TRBV7-2 and TRBJ1-2; 8 bases agree with TRBD1. The V gene's germline CDR1 is SGHTA and CDR2 FQGNSA. V dropped 1 base and J dropped 6; count of bases not matched to a gene: 1. This CDR3 comprises 13 residues. CDR3 residues: CASSLVGQDGYTF. Here the CDR3 DNA reads TGTGCCAGCAGCTTAGTGGGACAGGATGGCTACACCTTC.

The chain combines TRBV2 with TRBJ2-2; D gene unclear. The CDR3 contains 16 residues. Germline CDR1 reads SNHLY; CDR2 reads FYNNEI. The germline V and J ends were trimmed by 7 bases and 1 base, with 16 bases remaining between them. The CDR3 is CASIPYPWRNTGELFF. For the CDR3, the DNA is TGTGCCAGCATCCCGTACCCTTGGAGGAACACCGGGGAGCTGTTTTTT.

The chain employs TRBV4-1 and TRBJ2-3; D is uncertain. CDR3 size: 14 residues. With 1 base removed from V and 2 bases from J, the gap between germline ends came to 7 bases. Germline values: CDR1 MGHRA, CDR2 YSYEKL. CDR3 nucleotide sequence: TGCGCCAGCAGCCAAGTTCTAATCACAGATACGCAGTATTTT. It yields the protein CASSQVLITDTQYF.

The chain joins TRBV7-2 to TRBJ2-7; a possible D gene is TRBD2 (6 bases). Germline V gene lookup returns CDR1 SGHTA and CDR2 FQGNSA. The CDR3 length is 13 residues. Trimming removed 1 base from V and 7 bases from J, with 11 bases in between. CDR3 in amino acids: CASSLETRGEQYF. CDR3 nucleotides: TGTGCCAGCAGCTTAGAGACTAGGGGAGAGCAGTACTTC.

The rearrangement uses TRBV28 and TRBJ1-5; D gene uncertain. This CDR3 has 15 amino acids. Germline V CDR1 and CDR2: MDHEN, SYDVKM. V was clipped by 6 bases and J by 0 bases, with 12 bases between them. The chain's CDR3 is CASSPPSNSNQPQHF. DNA for the CDR3: TGTGCCAGCAGCCCCCCGTCCAATAGCAATCAGCCCCAGCATTTT.

This clone was seen just once. The genes are TRBV7-6 and TRBJ1-4; 8 bases match TRBD1. The V gene's germline CDR1 is SGHVS and CDR2 FNYEAQ. The V and J ends lost 5 bases and 7 bases, in that order; junction bases with no gene match: 9. The CDR3 covers 15 residues. The CDR3 region is CASSPQGDLGEKLFF. Written as DNA, the CDR3 is TGTGCCAGCAGCCCACAGGGGGATTTAGGTGAAAAACTGTTTTTT.

The rearrangement joins TRBV30 to TRBJ1-2; perhaps TRBD1 as D (5 bases). Germline V gene data show CDR1 as GTSNPN and CDR2 as SVGIG (reference sequence). The V and J ends lost 5 bases and 7 bases respectively, with 17 bases between them. This CDR3 has 13 amino acids. CDR3 amino acids: CAWQRGPLSGYTF. The CDR3 nucleotides read TGTGCCTGGCAGAGGGGCCCATTAAGTGGCTACACCTTC. Complete variable domain (other parts from reference TRBV30 and TRBJ1-2): SQTIHQWPATLVQPVGSPLSLECTVEGTSNPNLYWYRQAAGRGLQLLFYSVGIGQISSEVPQNLSASRPQDRQFILSSKKLLLSDSGFYLCAWQRGPLSGYTFGSGTRLTVV.

Comments on this clone: The junction departs from germline at one end; a sequencing error may be responsible. This rearrangement joins TRBV5-6 to TRBJ1-1; unclear D gene. The CDR3 covers 13 residues. Germline CDR1 reads SGHDT; CDR2 reads YYEEEE. This chain's CDR3 is CASRLAGSTEAFF. The CDR3 bases are TGTGCCAGCAGATTGGCGGGGTCGACTGAAGCTTTCTTT.

The sample holds a few counts of this clone. The CDR3, as DNA: TGTGCCAGCAGCTTGTTGGACAGGGGTGATGGCTACACCTTC. Translation gives CASSLLDRGDGYTF. This chain links TRBV7-6 with TRBJ1-2; 9 bases align to TRBD1. The junction had 5 bases not matched to a gene; V was cut back by 3 bases and J by 6 bases. In germline, CDR1 is SGHVS, CDR2 FNYEAQ. CDR3 length: 14 amino acids.

The V and J genes are TRBV9 and TRBJ2-1, with 9 bases fitting TRBD2. Trimming removed 0 bases from V and 1 base from J; junction bases left unmatched: 8. Per germline, CDR1 SGDLS and CDR2 YYNGEE. The CDR3 runs 18 residues. The DNA for the CDR3 is TGTGCCAGCAGCGTAGGCCCAGCGGGGGGAAGTTCCTACAATGAGCAGTTCTTC. Translated, it gives CASSVGPAGGSSYNEQFF. Supplemented by reference TRBV9 and TRBJ2-1, the full variable domain reads DSGVTQTPKHLITATGQRVTLRCSPRSGDLSVYWYQQSLDQGLQFLIQYYNGEERAKGNILERFSAQQFPDLHSELNLSSLELGDSALYFCASSVGPAGGSSYNEQFFGPGTRLTVL.

This clone was counted a single time. The chain carries TRBV19 and TRBJ2-1, with D possibly TRBD1 on 5 matching bases. CDR1 LNHDA and CDR2 SQIVND come from the germline V gene (reference sequence). This CDR3 has 12 residues. V lost 11 bases to trimming and J lost 8 bases, with 16 bases between them. DNA for the CDR3: TGTGCCTCCCACGCTGAAGGGGATGAGCAGTTCTTC. It encodes CASHAEGDEQFF.

The chain couples TRBV6-6 to TRBJ2-2; 9 bases match TRBD2. The V segment lost 6 bases and the J segment 6 bases; nucleotides outside the gene matches: 8. The V gene's germline CDR1 is MNHNY and CDR2 SVGAGI (reference sequence). CDR3 length: 15 amino acids. CDR3 region: CASSWREGPSGELFF. DNA of the CDR3: TGTGCCAGCAGCTGGCGGGAGGGCCCTTCCGGGGAGCTGTTTTTT.

The rearrangement links TRBV5-4 to TRBJ2-7; D might be TRBD2 (7 bases). This CDR3 contains 14 residues. V was cut by 4 bases and J by 2 bases, with 13 bases left in between. In germline, CDR1 is SGHNT, CDR2 YYREEE (reference sequence). The CDR3 sequence is CASSGRDKPYEQYF. The CDR3 region has the DNA TGTGCCAGCAGCGGGAGGGACAAACCCTACGAGCAGTACTTC.

This clone appeared a few times. This rearrangement joins TRBV27 to TRBJ2-1, with 11 nucleotides matching TRBD1. Germline loops: CDR1 MNHEY, CDR2 SMNVEV (reference sequence). This CDR3 comprises 14 residues. Trimming took 6 bases from V and 7 from J; bases not matched to a gene: 5. CDR3 DNA: TGTGCCAGCAGCCCCGGGACAGGGGGAAATGAGCAGTTCTTC. Translated, it gives CASSPGTGGNEQFF.

The chain carries TRBV28 and TRBJ2-7; 8 bases are a match to TRBD1. V shed 4 bases and J 3 bases; nucleotides not matched to a gene: 8. CDR1 MDHEN and CDR2 SYDVKM come from the germline V gene. This CDR3 region has 15 residues. CDR3 DNA: TGTGCCAGCAGTTACAGGGGGATTGGGGGCTACGAGCAGTACTTC. Protein: CASSYRGIGGYEQYF.

This chain connects TRBV15 to TRBJ1-5; D not certain. The CDR3 sequence is 15 residues long. The V end lost 4 bases, the J end lost 0 bases, and 10 bases lay between the germline ends. Germline V gene data show CDR1 as LNHNV and CDR2 as YYDKDF (reference sequence). In DNA form, the CDR3 reads TGTGCCACCAGCACCAGACAAAATAGCAATCAGCCCCAGCATTTT. Its translation: CATSTRQNSNQPQHF.

J is TRBJ2-2 and V is TRBV27; 14 bases agree with TRBD2. The CDR3 contains 15 residues. V trimming: 5 bases; J trimming: 9 bases; junction bases outside the gene matches: 5. Germline V lookup: CDR1 MNHEY, CDR2 SMNVEV (reference sequence). CDR3 sequence: CASSPGTSGSRELFF. CDR3 nucleotide sequence: TGTGCCAGCAGTCCCGGGACTAGCGGGAGTAGGGAGCTGTTTTTT.

This chain links TRBV5-4 with TRBJ1-1, with D hard to call. Germline loops: CDR1 SGHNT, CDR2 YYREEE (reference sequence). The CDR3 runs to 12 residues. Trimming took off 0 bases at V and 4 bases at J, with 4 bases between the two ends. CDR3 DNA: TGTGCCAGCAGCTTGGATGCCACTGAAGCTTTCTTT. Translated: CASSLDATEAFF.

In DNA, the CDR3 is TGCGCCAGCAGCCAAGATGTCCAGGCAGTTAATGAAAAACTGTTTTTT. Protein sequence: CASSQDVQAVNEKLFF. This sequence joins TRBV4-1 and TRBJ1-4; D remains unclear. The germline V gene encodes CDR1 MGHRA and CDR2 YSYEKL. The V gene lost 0 bases and the J gene lost 4 bases, with 12 bases spanning the gap. The CDR3 runs to 16 residues.

The chain links TRBV4-1 to TRBJ2-5; 9 bases agree with TRBD1. CDR1 and CDR2 from the germline V gene are MGHRA and YSYEKL. CDR3 size: 13 residues. The J segment lost 4 bases and the V segment lost 4 bases, leaving 1 base of the junction unmatched. DNA for the CDR3: TGCGCCAGCAGCCCGGGACAGGGAGAGACCCAGTACTTC. Its protein is CASSPGQGETQYF.

This chain connects TRBV4-1 to TRBJ1-2; D gene unclear. V shed 1 base and J shed 6 bases, with 9 bases lying between them. The length of the CDR3 is 13 residues. Germline V CDR1 and CDR2: MGHRA, YSYEKL. CDR3 bases: TGCGCCAGCAGCCAAGGTGGGCGGAATGGCTACACCTTC. Amino acid sequence: CASSQGGRNGYTF.

The chain joins TRBV9 to TRBJ1-5; D might be TRBD1 (5 bases). In germline, CDR1 is SGDLS, CDR2 YYNGEE. The CDR3 is 13 residues long. V was pared by 7 bases and J by 5 bases, with 13 bases between. The CDR3, as DNA: TGTGCCAGCGGAGGGGCGGGACATCAGCCCCAGCATTTT. Translating gives CASGGAGHQPQHF.

The chain combines TRBV10-1 with TRBJ1-1; D uncertain. The CDR3 runs to 12 residues. V was cut by 5 bases and J by 6 bases, with 10 bases left in between. CDR1 is WNHNN, CDR2 SYGVQD, per germline (reference sequence). The CDR3 loop is CASSKRVPEAFF. The CDR3 bases are TGCGCCAGCAGTAAAAGGGTCCCTGAAGCTTTCTTT.

This clone was picked up many times. V is TRBV5-1 and J is TRBJ1-2, with D maybe TRBD1 (5 bases). V lost 1 base, J lost 5 bases, and 12 bases lay in between. Germline CDR1 reads SGHRS; CDR2 reads YFSETQ. The CDR3 has 14 residues. The CDR3 region has the DNA TGCGCCAGCAGCTTGAGTCTGGGGGAGTATGGCTACACCTTC. Its translation is CASSLSLGEYGYTF.

This rearrangement joins TRBV5-1 to TRBJ2-1; no reliable D call. The length of the CDR3 is 13 residues. Germline CDR1 reads SGHRS; CDR2 reads YFSETQ. V was clipped by 0 bases and J by 0 bases, with 1 base between them. The CDR3 region is CASSLDSYNEQFF. CDR3 nucleotide sequence: TGCGCCAGCAGCTTGGACTCCTACAATGAGCAGTTCTTC. Full variable domain (rest looked up from reference TRBV5-1 and TRBJ2-1): KAGVTQTPRYLIKTRGQQVTLSCSPISGHRSVSWYQQTPGQGLQFLFEYFSETQRNKGNFPGRFSGRQFSNSRSEMNVSTLELGDSALYLCASSLDSYNEQFFGPGTRLTVL.

The chain uses TRBV11-2 and TRBJ2-1, with D tentatively TRBD2 (5 bases). V shed 0 bases and J shed 15 bases, with 18 bases lying between them. The CDR3 runs 14 residues. Germline V gene lookup returns CDR1 SGHAT and CDR2 FQNNGV. The CDR3 reads CASSLDWGDGMWFF. The CDR3 DNA follows: TGTGCCAGCAGCTTAGATTGGGGAGATGGGATGTGGTTCTTC.

The rearrangement joins TRBV25-1 to TRBJ2-3, with a tentative D call TRBD1 (6 bases). V was shortened by 7 bases and J by 1 base, with 6 bases between the two germline ends. Germline CDR1 and CDR2: MGHDK and SYGVNS. This CDR3 contains 12 residues. The DNA of the CDR3 is TGTGCCAGCAACAGGGGCACAGATACGCAGTATTTT. This sequence encodes CASNRGTDTQYF.